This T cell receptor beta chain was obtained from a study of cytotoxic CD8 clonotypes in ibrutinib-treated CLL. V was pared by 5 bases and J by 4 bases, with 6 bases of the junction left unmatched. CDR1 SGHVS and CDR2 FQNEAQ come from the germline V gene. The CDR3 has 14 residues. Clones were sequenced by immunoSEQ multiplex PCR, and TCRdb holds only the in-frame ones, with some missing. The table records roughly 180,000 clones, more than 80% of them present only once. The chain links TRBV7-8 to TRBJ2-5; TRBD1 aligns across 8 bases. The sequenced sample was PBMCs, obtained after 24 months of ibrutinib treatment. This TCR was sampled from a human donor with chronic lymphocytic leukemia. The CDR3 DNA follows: TGTGCCAGCAGCGTATCGGACAGGGTAGAGACCCAGTACTTC. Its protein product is CASSVSDRVETQYF.